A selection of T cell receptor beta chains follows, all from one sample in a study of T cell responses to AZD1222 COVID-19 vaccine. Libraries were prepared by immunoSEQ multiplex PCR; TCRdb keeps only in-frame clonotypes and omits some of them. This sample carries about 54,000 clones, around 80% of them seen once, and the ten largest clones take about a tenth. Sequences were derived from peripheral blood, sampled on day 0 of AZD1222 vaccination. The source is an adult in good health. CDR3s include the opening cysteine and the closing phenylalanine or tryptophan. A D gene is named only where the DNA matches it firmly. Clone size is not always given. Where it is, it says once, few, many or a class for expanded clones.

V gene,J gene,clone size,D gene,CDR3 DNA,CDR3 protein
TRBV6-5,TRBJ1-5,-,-,TGTGCCAGCAGCCATTCGGGACAGCCCCAGCATTTT,CASSHSGQPQHF
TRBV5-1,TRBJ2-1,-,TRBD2,TGCGCCAGCAGCTTGGGGACTAGCGGGAGGAATAATGAGCAGTTCTTC,CASSLGTSGRNNEQFF
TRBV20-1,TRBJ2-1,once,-,TGCAGTGCTAGTGGCCCAGCGGTCAGCTCCTACAATGAGCAGTTCTTC,CSASGPAVSSYNEQFF
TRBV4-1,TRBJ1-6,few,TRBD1,TGCGCCAGCAGCCTAGGACAGGGGGCCTATAATTCACCCCTCCACTTT,CASSLGQGAYNSPLHF
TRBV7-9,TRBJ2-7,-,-,TGTGCCAGCAGCCCACTGGGCCCCGAGCAGTACTTC,CASSPLGPEQYF
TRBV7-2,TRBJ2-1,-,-,TGTGCCAGCAGCTTAAGGTACAATGAGCAGTTCTTC,CASSLRYNEQFF
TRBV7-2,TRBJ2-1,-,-,TGTGCCAGCAGCTTAGTTCGGGGCTCCTACAATGAGCAGTTCTTC,CASSLVRGSYNEQFF
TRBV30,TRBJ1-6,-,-,TGTGCCTGGAGCCCAGCCGGGATATATAATTCACCCCTCCACTTT,CAWSPAGIYNSPLHF
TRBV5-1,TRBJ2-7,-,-,TGCGCCAGCAGACCGGACGGTCTTGTCTCCTACGAGCAGTACTTC,CASRPDGLVSYEQYF
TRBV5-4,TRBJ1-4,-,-,TGTGCCACCATGAGTCGGGAGGCTAATGAAAAACTGTTTTTT,CATMSREANEKLFF
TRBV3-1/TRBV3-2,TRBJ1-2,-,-,TGTGCCAGCAGCCCTATCGGGGGAGGGGGTTTCGGCTACACCTTC,CASSPIGGGGFGYTF
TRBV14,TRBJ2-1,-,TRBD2,TGTGCCAGCAGCCGACGGGGAGCGGGAGGGCACTGGGGGAATGAGCAGTTCTTC,CASSRRGAGGHWGNEQFF
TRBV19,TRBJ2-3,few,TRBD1,TGTGCCAGTAGTACCCCAGGGGGACCTAACACAGATACGCAGTATTTT,CASSTPGGPNTDTQYF
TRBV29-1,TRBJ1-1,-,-,TGCAGCGTTGAATTAACAGGGCTCTTCTACACTGAAGCTTTCTTT,CSVELTGLFYTEAFF
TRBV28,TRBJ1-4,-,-,TGTGCCGTGAGATCTCTTGAAAAACTGTTTTTT,CAVRSLEKLFF
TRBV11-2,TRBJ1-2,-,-,TGTGCCAGCAGCTTAGTAGGGACCAGAACTAACTATGGCTACACCTTC,CASSLVGTRTNYGYTF
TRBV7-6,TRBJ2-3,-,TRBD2,TGTGCCAGCAGCTTAGGAGCGGGGGGAGTTACAGATACGCAGTATTTT,CASSLGAGGVTDTQYF
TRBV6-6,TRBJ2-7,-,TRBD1,TGTGCCAGCGCCGGGACAGGGGGCCACGAGCAGTACTTC,CASAGTGGHEQYF
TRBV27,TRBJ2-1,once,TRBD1,TGTGCCAGCAGTTCCCTAAACAGGGGGCGAAGCAATGAGCAGTTCTTC,CASSSLNRGRSNEQFF
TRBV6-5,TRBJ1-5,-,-,TGTGCCAGCACAAAACAGGGCATCAATCAGCCCCAGCATTTT,CASTKQGINQPQHF
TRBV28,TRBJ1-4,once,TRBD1,TGTGCCAGCAGTTTAGTCGCGACAGGGGGCGGCTTTAATGAAAAACTGTTTTTT,CASSLVATGGGFNEKLFF
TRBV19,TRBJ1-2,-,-,TGTGCCAGTAGTATAGGCCAGGGGACGCACTATGGCTACACCTTC,CASSIGQGTHYGYTF
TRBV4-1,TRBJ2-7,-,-,TGCGCCAGCAGCCAAGGCAGACTAGGAAACTACGAGCAGTACTTC,CASSQGRLGNYEQYF
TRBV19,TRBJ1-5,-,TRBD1,TGTGCCAGTGCGAGCAGGGGGCAAGGGCCCCAGCATTTT,CASASRGQGPQHF
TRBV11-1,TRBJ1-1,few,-,TGTGCCAGCAGCTTAGCACGCGACACTGAAGCTTTCTTT,CASSLARDTEAFF
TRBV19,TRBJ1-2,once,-,TGTGCCAGTAGGGCAGCGACTATTTCATACTATGGCTACACCTTC,CASRAATISYYGYTF
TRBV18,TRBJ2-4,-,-,TGTGCCAGCTCACCTTCTGGGGGCGCTGGCAAAAACATTCAGTACTTC,CASSPSGGAGKNIQYF
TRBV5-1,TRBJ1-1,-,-,TGCGCCAGCAGCTTGTCGTACATGAACACTGAAGCTTTCTTT,CASSLSYMNTEAFF
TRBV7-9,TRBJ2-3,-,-,TGTGCCAGCAGCCACACGGACCGCGATACGCAGTATTTT,CASSHTDRDTQYF
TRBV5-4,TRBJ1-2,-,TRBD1,TGTGCCAGCAGCTTGGAACCAGGGGGCGTAACCTATCTCTATGGCTACACCTTC,CASSLEPGGVTYLYGYTF
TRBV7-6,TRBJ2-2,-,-,TGTGCCAGCAGCCTCCGAGAGGGCGGGGAGCTGTTTTTT,CASSLREGGELFF
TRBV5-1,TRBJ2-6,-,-,TGCGCCAGCAGCTTGATCCAGGAATCCTCTGGGGCCAACGTCCTGACTTTC,CASSLIQESSGANVLTF
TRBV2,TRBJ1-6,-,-,TGTGCCAGCAGTGAAGCGGGCAGTCCCGGGTACAATTCACCCCTCCACTTT,CASSEAGSPGYNSPLHF
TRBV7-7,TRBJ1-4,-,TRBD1,TGTGCCAGCAGTCCGACAGGGGAAGGGGAAAAACTGTTTTTT,CASSPTGEGEKLFF
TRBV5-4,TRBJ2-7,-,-,TGTGCCAGCAGCTTCGGAGGCGGAGAGCAGTACTTC,CASSFGGGEQYF
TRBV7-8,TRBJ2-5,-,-,TGTGCCAGCAGCTTTTTATCTTCGGCAGATCAAGAGACCCAGTACTTC,CASSFLSSADQETQYF
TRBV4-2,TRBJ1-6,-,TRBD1,TGTGCCAGCAGCCAAGCGACAGGGGTAAATTCACCCCTCCACTTT,CASSQATGVNSPLHF
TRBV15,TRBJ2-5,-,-,TGTGCCACCAGCAGACGAGGAAAGGCGGAGGAGACCCAGTACTTC,CATSRRGKAEETQYF
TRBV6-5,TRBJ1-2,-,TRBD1,TGTGCCAGCAGTAACCGACAGGGGACCTATGGCTACACCTTC,CASSNRQGTYGYTF
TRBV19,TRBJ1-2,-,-,TGTGCCAGTAGTAACGAGGGGTATGGCTACACCTTC,CASSNEGYGYTF
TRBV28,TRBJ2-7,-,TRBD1,TGTGCCAGCAGTTTAGGGGGACAGGGCTACGAGCAGTACTTC,CASSLGGQGYEQYF
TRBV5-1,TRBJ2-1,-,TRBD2,TGCGCCAGCAGCTTGGATACTAGCGGGACAGCTAATGAGCAGTTCTTC,CASSLDTSGTANEQFF
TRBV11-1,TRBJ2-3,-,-,TGTGCCAGCAGCCCGAACGCAGATACGCAGTATTTT,CASSPNADTQYF
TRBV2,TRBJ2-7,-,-,TGTGCCAGCAGTGGGGCACACATACCCTCCTACGAGCAGTACTTC,CASSGAHIPSYEQYF
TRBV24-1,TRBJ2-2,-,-,TGTGCCACCAGTGACGGGACTCGCCACACCGGGGAGCTGTTTTTT,CATSDGTRHTGELFF